A selection of T cell receptor beta chains follows, all from one sample in a study of blood T cell repertoires in COVID-19. The protocol was immunoSEQ multiplex PCR, while the TCRdb copy is restricted to in-frame clones and leaves out a portion. The sample consists of about 190,000 clones, about nine tenths of them appearing once. Sequenced: peripheral blood. Every receptor here comes from a man younger than 40 with acute or convalescent COVID-19. Both conserved end residues are part of each CDR3. D genes are given only for firm matches. The size entry is marked missing in some rows and otherwise reads once, few, many or a size class.

. TRBJ1-1 . TRBV6-5 CASSYSGGYTEAFF TGTGCCAGCAGTTACTCGGGGGGTTACACTGAAGCTTTCTTT
TRBD2 TRBJ2-7 . TRBV29-1 CSARAGSSYEQYF TGCAGCGCTAGAGCGGGAAGCTCCTACGAGCAGTACTTC
. TRBJ1-1 . TRBV21-1 CASSSVFQGLGSWTEAFF TGTGCCAGCAGCTCTGTATTCCAGGGGTTGGGATCTTGGACTGAAGCTTTCTTT
. TRBJ1-2 . TRBV6-5 CASSQKLLYTF TGTGCCAGCAGTCAAAAACTGCTCTACACCTTC
. TRBJ1-5 . TRBV10-3 CATGEGTRNQPQHF TGTGCCACCGGGGAGGGCACCCGAAATCAGCCCCAGCATTTT
TRBD1 TRBJ1-1 once TRBV20-1 CSAETGGKAFF TGCAGTGCTGAGACAGGGGGGAAAGCTTTCTTT
. TRBJ2-3 . TRBV11-2 CASSLVRRTDTQYF TGTGCCAGCAGCCTAGTCAGGCGCACAGATACGCAGTATTTT
. TRBJ1-1 . TRBV7-3 CASSLTRVTEAFF TGTGCCAGCAGCTTAACCAGGGTAACTGAAGCTTTCTTT
. TRBJ2-7 . TRBV19 CASSIDRRLTYEQYF TGTGCCAGTAGTATAGATCGGAGACTCACCTACGAGCAGTACTTC
. TRBJ1-5 . TRBV27 CASSLWQYQPQHF TGTGCCAGCAGTTTATGGCAGTATCAGCCCCAGCATTTT
TRBD2 TRBJ2-3 . TRBV5-4 CASSRRERGDTQYF TGTGCCAGCAGCCGGCGGGAGAGGGGAGATACGCAGTATTTT
. TRBJ1-2 . TRBV15 CATSRGGSGYTF TGTGCCACCAGCAGAGGAGGGAGTGGCTACACCTTC
TRBD2 TRBJ2-5 . TRBV7-2 CASSLRGQRGGLETQYF TGTGCCAGCAGCTTAAGGGGACAGCGGGGGGGCCTGGAGACCCAGTACTTC
TRBD2 TRBJ2-1 . TRBV5-1 CASSPGLAGARNEQFF TGCGCCAGCAGCCCGGGACTAGCGGGAGCCAGGAATGAGCAGTTCTTC
. TRBJ1-2 . TRBV3-1/TRBV3-2 CASSLRTANYGYTF TGTGCCAGCAGCCTAAGGACAGCTAACTATGGCTACACCTTC
. TRBJ2-2 . TRBV6-4 CASSPQNTGELFF TGTGCCAGCAGTCCACAAAATACCGGGGAGCTGTTTTTT
. TRBJ2-5 . TRBV5-1 CASSSSGGLSETQYF TGCGCCAGCAGCTCCTCCGGGGGACTCTCAGAGACCCAGTACTTC
TRBD1 TRBJ1-2 . TRBV28 CASSSGQGGYTF TGTGCCAGCAGTTCGGGACAGGGGGGCTACACCTTC
TRBD1 TRBJ1-6 . TRBV6-5 CASKTGVISPLHF TGTGCCAGTAAGACAGGGGTAATTTCACCCCTCCACTTT
TRBD1 TRBJ2-7 few TRBV5-4 CASSLATTGGASEYF TGTGCCAGCAGCCTGGCAACGACAGGGGGCGCAAGCGAGTACTTC
. TRBJ1-1 . TRBV7-8 CASSRILQAFF TGTGCCAGCAGCCGGATACTGCAAGCTTTCTTT
. TRBJ1-6 . TRBV5-1 CASTQGSYNSPLHF TGCGCCAGCACCCAGGGGTCCTATAATTCACCCCTCCACTTT
TRBD1 TRBJ2-2 . TRBV18 CASSPRTGPNTGELFF TGTGCCAGCTCACCCAGGACAGGCCCGAACACCGGGGAGCTGTTTTTT
TRBD2 TRBJ2-1 . TRBV27 CASSLSLAGSYNEQFF TGTGCCAGCAGTTTATCACTAGCGGGGTCCTACAATGAGCAGTTCTTC
. TRBJ1-4 . TRBV7-3 CASSLAQGEKLFF TGTGCCAGCAGCTTGGCACAGGGTGAAAAACTGTTTTTT
. TRBJ2-3 . TRBV5-1 CASSMPGLTDTQYF TGCGCCAGCAGCATGCCGGGACTCACAGATACGCAGTATTTT
TRBD2 TRBJ2-7 . TRBV14 CASSLPGRVGYEQYF TGTGCCAGCAGCCTTCCCGGGAGGGTGGGGTACGAGCAGTACTTC
. TRBJ2-2 . TRBV6-5 CASSSGFTGELFF TGTGCCAGCAGCTCAGGGTTTACCGGGGAGCTGTTTTTT
TRBD2 TRBJ2-7 . TRBV6-5 CASSSSGAGGLEQYF TGTGCCAGCAGTAGCTCGGGTGCGGGGGGGCTCGAGCAGTACTTC
TRBD1 TRBJ2-5 . TRBV7-9 CASSLDGTGGGTQYF TGTGCCAGCAGCTTAGACGGGACAGGTGGGGGGACCCAGTACTTC
TRBD1 TRBJ1-5 . TRBV19 CASSPPFPRGRFQPQHF TGTGCCAGTAGTCCCCCTTTCCCCAGGGGGCGATTTCAGCCCCAGCATTTT
. TRBJ1-2 few TRBV4-1 CASSQDHGNYGYTF TGCGCCAGCAGCCAAGATCACGGGAACTATGGCTACACCTTC
TRBD2 TRBJ2-2 once TRBV19 CASSIAAGGSTGELFF TGTGCCAGTAGTATAGCAGCGGGAGGGTCCACCGGGGAGCTGTTTTTT
TRBD2 TRBJ2-1 once TRBV19 CASSKGSSGGNLNEQFF TGTGCCAGTAGTAAGGGGTCTAGCGGGGGGAATTTGAATGAGCAGTTCTTC
. TRBJ2-3 . TRBV5-5 CASSPYSRLADTQYF TGTGCCAGCAGCCCCTATTCGCGACTCGCAGATACGCAGTATTTT
TRBD1 TRBJ1-1 . TRBV18 CASSQTGGPIMNTEAFF TGTGCCAGCTCACAGACAGGGGGCCCCATCATGAACACTGAAGCTTTCTTT
. TRBJ2-5 . TRBV25-1 CASSRRERETQYF TGTGCCAGCAGCCGCAGGGAAAGGGAGACCCAGTACTTC
. TRBJ1-1 . TRBV19 CASSIRQRVPEAFF TGTGCCAGTAGTATTCGGCAGAGGGTCCCTGAAGCTTTCTTT
TRBD1 TRBJ1-2 . TRBV28 CASSSSGTGDNNYGYTF TGTGCCAGCAGTTCCTCCGGGACAGGGGACAATAACTATGGCTACACCTTC
TRBD2 TRBJ2-1 . TRBV7-3 CASTPGTSGTNEQFF TGTGCCAGCACTCCCGGGACTAGCGGGACCAATGAGCAGTTCTTC
. TRBJ1-3 . TRBV12-3/TRBV12-4 CASRPSSGNTIYF TGTGCCAGCAGACCTAGCTCTGGAAACACCATATATTTT
TRBD1 TRBJ1-6 . TRBV28 CASSYRGWTYNSPLHF TGTGCCAGCAGTTACAGGGGGTGGACCTATAATTCACCCCTCCACTTT
TRBD1 TRBJ2-2 . TRBV10-1 CASSGQGGELFF TGCGCCAGCAGTGGACAGGGAGGGGAGCTGTTTTTT
TRBD2 TRBJ2-5 . TRBV11-2 CASSFVAGGPSGETQYF TGTGCCAGCAGCTTTGTAGCGGGAGGGCCCTCGGGAGAGACCCAGTACTTC